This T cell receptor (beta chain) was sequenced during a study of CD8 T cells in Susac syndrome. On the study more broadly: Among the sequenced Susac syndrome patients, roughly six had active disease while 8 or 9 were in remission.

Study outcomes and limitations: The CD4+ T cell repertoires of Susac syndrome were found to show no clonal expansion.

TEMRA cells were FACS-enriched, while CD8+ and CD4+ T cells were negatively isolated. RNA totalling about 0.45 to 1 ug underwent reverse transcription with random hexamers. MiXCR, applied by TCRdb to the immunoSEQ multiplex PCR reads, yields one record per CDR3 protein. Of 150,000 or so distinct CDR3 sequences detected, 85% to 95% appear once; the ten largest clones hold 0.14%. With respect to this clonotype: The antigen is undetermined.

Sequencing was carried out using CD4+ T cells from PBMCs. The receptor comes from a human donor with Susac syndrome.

The CDR3 protein is CASSWRIQGAEAFF. The CDR3 coding sequence is TGCGCCAGCAGTTGGCGGATACAGGGGGCTGAAGCTTTCTTT. The V call is TRBV5-1, the J call TRBJ1-1; 8 bases map to TRBD1. CDR3 length equals 14 residues. Germline V gene lookup returns CDR1 SGHRS and CDR2 YFSETQ. J lost 6 bases, V lost 5 bases, and 9 bases had no gene match.